Below, 24 T cell receptor beta chains from the same sample are listed, as sequenced in a study of T cells in localized non-small cell lung cancer. The method was immunoSEQ multiplex PCR; TCRdb's version includes in-frame clones alone and lacks a portion of them. The sample contains about 59,000 clones, approximately 90% of which appear only once. The source material was peripheral blood, sampled before any cancer treatment. The source is a man aged 35-75 years with stage I lung adenocarcinoma.

The V gene is TRBV9, the J gene TRBJ2-1; weak D call: TRBD2 (6 bases). The CDR3 has 16 amino acids. The germline V and J ends were trimmed by 4 bases and 2 bases, with 16 bases remaining between them. CDR1 SGDLS and CDR2 YYNGEE come from the germline V gene. The CDR3 DNA sequence: TGTGCCAGCAGCACCTCGGGAGTAGCGGCCTACAATGAGCAGTTCTTC. Translating it yields CASSTSGVAAYNEQFF.

The chain combines TRBV6-4 with TRBJ2-1; 15 nucleotides line up with TRBD2. Unmatched junction bases numbered 6, after V lost 6 bases and J lost 6 bases. This CDR3 is built from 16 residues. Germline lookup yields CDR1 MRHNA and CDR2 SNTAGT. The CDR3 DNA reads TGTGCCAGCAGAGAGACGGGACTAGCGGGAGGCAATGAGCAGTTCTTC. This gives the protein CASRETGLAGGNEQFF.

This clone was observed once. This sequence joins TRBV7-3 and TRBJ2-1; maybe TRBD2 (5 bases). The CDR3 sequence is 14 residues long. Per the germline V gene, CDR1 is SGHTA and CDR2 is FQGTGA. V lost 6 bases, J lost 2 bases, and 11 bases lay in between. CDR3 sequence: CASSERPPYNEQFF. The DNA for the CDR3 is TGTGCCAGCAGTGAGCGGCCCCCCTACAATGAGCAGTTCTTC.

In regard to this clone: Other DNA sequences in this sample translate to the same CDR3. The rearrangement joins TRBV19 to TRBJ1-1, with D possibly matching TRBD1 (5 bases). V lost 1 base, J lost 2 bases, and 8 bases lay in between. The CDR3 is made up of 14 amino acids. The germline V gene encodes CDR1 LNHDA and CDR2 SQIVND (reference sequence). DNA of the CDR3: TGTGCCAGTAGTATAGGGAGGGGAAACACTGAAGCTTTCTTT. This translates into CASSIGRGNTEAFF.

The rearrangement joins TRBV9 to TRBJ2-3; tentatively, D is TRBD1 (6 bases). The CDR3 consists of 13 residues. The V end lost 0 bases, the J end lost 4 bases, and 6 bases lay between the germline ends. Germline loops: CDR1 SGDLS, CDR2 YYNGEE. The CDR3 loop reads CASSVDRADTQYF. The DNA of the CDR3 is TGTGCCAGCAGCGTAGACAGGGCAGATACGCAGTATTTT. Complete variable domain (other parts from reference TRBV9 and TRBJ2-3): DSGVTQTPKHLITATGQRVTLRCSPRSGDLSVYWYQQSLDQGLQFLIQYYNGEERAKGNILERFSAQQFPDLHSELNLSSLELGDSALYFCASSVDRADTQYFGPGTRLTVL.

The sample holds a few counts of this clone. V is TRBV11-2 and J is TRBJ2-7, with TRBD2 matching 7 bases. Trimming at V came to 2 bases and at J to 1 base, leaving 11 bases not matched to a gene. CDR1 is SGHAT, CDR2 FQNNGV, per germline. The length of the CDR3 is 17 residues. In DNA, the CDR3 is TGTGCCAGCAGCTTAACCTCCTACTCTAGCGGATCCTACGAGCAGTACTTC. Residues: CASSLTSYSSGSYEQYF.

In this sample, this clone turned up once. This chain uses TRBV14 with TRBJ1-2; TRBD1 matches 9 bases. V lost 5 bases to trimming and J lost 5 bases; unmatched junction nucleotides: 3. Germline V gene lookup returns CDR1 SGHDN and CDR2 FVKESK. The CDR3 is 13 amino acids. In DNA, the CDR3 is TGTGCCAGCAGCGATGACAGGGGGTATGGCTACACCTTC. This sequence encodes CASSDDRGYGYTF.

This rearrangement joins TRBV27 to TRBJ2-2, with D perhaps being TRBD1 or TRBD2 (5 bases each). V lost 3 bases to trimming and J lost 3 bases, with 20 bases between them. The CDR3 has 18 residues. Germline values: CDR1 MNHEY, CDR2 SMNVEV (reference sequence). CDR3 nucleotide sequence: TGTGCCAGCAGTTTCCGCACATACGGGACGGCAGACACCGGGGAGCTGTTTTTT. Its translation is CASSFRTYGTADTGELFF.

In regard to this clone: One end of the junction is discordant with germline, which a read error may explain. This chain connects TRBV19 to TRBJ2-5; 10 bases fit TRBD2. Germline V gene lookup returns CDR1 LNHDA and CDR2 SQIVND (reference sequence). CDR3 length equals 13 residues. In nucleotides, the CDR3 is TGTGCCAGTAGTACCTCCCTCGGGACTAGCGTACACTTC. This codes for CASSTSLGTSVHF.

The J gene is TRBJ2-7, the V gene TRBV9; D uncertain. CDR3 length: 13 amino acids. V lost 0 bases to trimming and J lost 5 bases, with 9 bases between them. From germline, CDR1 is SGDLS and CDR2 YYNGEE. This chain's CDR3 is CASSVAVRDEQYF. The CDR3 DNA sequence: TGTGCCAGCAGCGTAGCTGTTCGAGACGAGCAGTACTTC. Combining the CDR3 with reference TRBV9 and TRBJ2-7 gives the whole variable domain DSGVTQTPKHLITATGQRVTLRCSPRSGDLSVYWYQQSLDQGLQFLIQYYNGEERAKGNILERFSAQQFPDLHSELNLSSLELGDSALYFCASSVAVRDEQYFGPGTRLTVT.

J is TRBJ1-1 and V is TRBV10-2; 7 nucleotides align to TRBD1. Losses at the gene ends were 6 bases for V and 0 bases for J; bases not matched to a gene: 10. The CDR3 has 16 residues. CDR1 WSHSY and CDR2 SAAADI come from the germline V gene. CDR3 sequence: CASRNPLGGLNTEAFF. CDR3 sequence (DNA): TGCGCCAGCAGAAACCCCCTAGGGGGCTTGAACACTGAAGCTTTCTTT.

This rearrangement joins TRBV5-1 to TRBJ1-4, with TRBD1 as a possible D gene (5 bases). With 4 bases removed from V and 8 bases from J, the gap between germline ends came to 27 bases. Germline CDR1 is SGHRS and CDR2 is YFSETQ. This CDR3 comprises 18 residues. The CDR3 sequence: CASSVRGWGAGQGEKLFF. The CDR3 DNA is TGCGCCAGCAGCGTCCGGGGTTGGGGCGCAGGACAAGGAGAAAAACTGTTTTTT.

This chain joins TRBV6-1 and TRBJ1-1, with a tentative D call TRBD1 (5 bases). V lost 0 bases and J 5 bases, leaving 16 bases between the germline ends. This CDR3 comprises 16 residues. Germline V gene lookup returns CDR1 MNHNS and CDR2 SASEGT. The CDR3 sequence is CASSEASGAGVTEAFF. CDR3 DNA: TGTGCCAGCAGTGAAGCTAGCGGGGCTGGGGTGACTGAAGCTTTCTTT.

This rearrangement joins TRBV5-3 to TRBJ2-7; perhaps D is TRBD1 or TRBD2 (5 bases each). TRBV5-3 qualifies as an ORF whose function is uncertain. The CDR3 sequence is 12 residues long. The V end was cut by 4 bases, the J end by 7 bases, with 12 bases between. This CDR3 reads CARSGDLGEQYF. The CDR3 DNA sequence: TGTGCCAGAAGCGGGGACCTCGGTGAGCAGTACTTC.

The chain combines TRBV4-1 with TRBJ2-1, with 9 bases identical to TRBD1. V dropped 0 bases and J dropped 0; count of bases not matched to a gene: 3. The CDR3 extends over 17 amino acids. Per germline, CDR1 MGHRA and CDR2 YSYEKL. As DNA, the CDR3 is TGCGCCAGCAGCCAAGATGGGACAGGGAGCTCCTACAATGAGCAGTTCTTC. It codes for CASSQDGTGSSYNEQFF.

This clone was observed a single time. CDR3 region: CASSSYNEQFF. CDR3 bases: TGCGCCAGCAGTTCCTACAATGAGCAGTTCTTC. V is TRBV10-2 and J is TRBJ2-1, with D unclear. The CDR3 is made up of 11 amino acids. Trimming stripped 5 bases from V and 1 base from J, with 0 bases between. Germline V CDR1 and CDR2: WSHSY, SAAADI.

A few counts support this clone. The CDR3 reads CASSLLPGSNQPQHF. The DNA of the CDR3 is TGCGCCAGCAGCCTTTTGCCCGGGAGCAATCAGCCCCAGCATTTT. V usage is TRBV5-1 and J usage is TRBJ1-5; D call uncertain. Germline CDR1 is SGHRS and CDR2 is YFSETQ. There are 15 residues in the CDR3. V lost 4 bases and J lost 1, with 12 bases in between.

The chain carries TRBV6-5 and TRBJ1-1; D may be TRBD1 (5 bases). V was shortened by 1 base and J by 7 bases, with 16 bases between the two germline ends. Germline CDR1 MNHEY, CDR2 SVGAGI. The CDR3 length is 15 residues. This CDR3 reads CASSYFAPGQREAFF. CDR3 sequence (DNA): TGTGCCAGCAGTTACTTTGCGCCAGGACAACGTGAAGCTTTCTTT.

This chain joins TRBV6-1 and TRBJ2-7; 9 nucleotides agree with TRBD2. Germline assignment: CDR1 MNHNS and CDR2 SASEGT. The CDR3 spans 16 residues. V gave up 0 bases and J gave up 3 bases; unmatched junction bases: 6. Here the CDR3 reads CASSEAERSGSYEQYF. In DNA, the CDR3 is TGTGCCAGCAGTGAAGCGGAGCGTAGCGGGAGCTACGAGCAGTACTTC.

The CDR3 sequence is CASSPRVRETQYF. The DNA of the CDR3 is TGTGCCAGCAGCCCCCGGGTCCGTGAGACCCAGTACTTC. The chain uses TRBV9 and TRBJ2-5, with no clear D. Germline V CDR1 and CDR2: SGDLS, YYNGEE. The CDR3 runs to 13 residues. Trimming removed 4 bases at V and 5 bases at J, with 12 bases between.

The rearrangement uses TRBV6-5 and TRBJ2-7; 7 nucleotides align to TRBD1. The CDR3 consists of 15 residues. Germline CDR1 reads MNHEY; CDR2 reads SVGAGI. J was trimmed by 2 bases and V by 0 bases; bases with no gene match: 4. For the CDR3, the DNA is TGTGCCAGCAGTTACTCGAGCCAGGGGGCCTACGAGCAGTACTTC. Its translation: CASSYSSQGAYEQYF.

The chain recombines TRBV7-2 with TRBJ1-2, with 7 bases aligning to TRBD1. The V gene's germline CDR1 is SGHTA and CDR2 FQGNSA. With 5 bases clipped from V and 6 bases from J, the junction kept 6 bases outside the gene matches. This CDR3 has 13 amino acids. Here the CDR3 reads CASSLQGQNGYTF. The CDR3 DNA sequence: TGTGCCAGCAGCCTACAGGGGCAGAATGGCTACACCTTC.

The gene calls are TRBV5-1 and TRBJ2-7; no firm D call. The germline gives CDR1 SGHRS, CDR2 YFSETQ. V was trimmed by 0 bases and J by 4 bases, leaving 5 bases between them. The length of the CDR3 is 12 residues. This CDR3 reads CASSLDDYEQYF. CDR3 DNA sequence: TGCGCCAGCAGCTTGGACGATTACGAGCAGTACTTC. Complete variable domain (other parts from reference TRBV5-1 and TRBJ2-7): KAGVTQTPRYLIKTRGQQVTLSCSPISGHRSVSWYQQTPGQGLQFLFEYFSETQRNKGNFPGRFSGRQFSNSRSEMNVSTLELGDSALYLCASSLDDYEQYFGPGTRLTVT.

This chain joins TRBV29-1 and TRBJ2-2; 8 bases line up with TRBD2. CDR1 SQVTM and CDR2 ANQGSEA come from the germline V gene. The CDR3 extends over 13 amino acids. V trimming: 6 bases; J trimming: 6 bases; junction bases outside the gene matches: 6. DNA for the CDR3: TGCAGCGTAGTTACTAGCGGTCCCGGGGAGCTGTTTTTT. This encodes CSVVTSGPGELFF.